Below, 25 T cell receptor beta chains from the same sample are listed, as sequenced in a study of T-cell memory formation after mild COVID-19. In TCRdb, the 5' RACE reads were re-called with MiXCR into one record per CDR3 protein. The sample has hundreds of thousands of distinct CDR3 sequences; around 20% are singletons. Sequencing was carried out using PBMCs or a T cell subset sorted from them (not recorded which). The receptors shown here come from an adult woman who had mild COVID-19 (a few samples of this study predate the infection). Cell type and time point are not known.

This clonotype has more than one count but fewer than ten. This sequence joins TRBV9 and TRBJ2-1; D unclear. Germline V gene data show CDR1 as SGDLS and CDR2 as YYNGEE. CDR3 size: 15 residues. Trimming cost V 7 bases and J 9 bases, with 23 bases left between them. CDR3 in amino acids: CASGPSAGSLGEQFF. The CDR3, as DNA: TGTGCCAGCGGGCCCTCCGCAGGCTCCTTGGGTGAGCAGTTCTTC.

This clonotype has a handful of counts. The chain carries TRBV6-1 and TRBJ2-2; 7 nucleotides agree with TRBD1. CDR3 length equals 15 residues. Unmatched junction bases numbered 11, after V lost 6 bases and J lost 7 bases. The V gene's germline CDR1 is MNHNS and CDR2 SASEGT. The DNA for the CDR3 is TGTGCCAGCAGGACGATTGGACAGGCGGGCGGGGAGCTGTTTTTT. Translating gives CASRTIGQAGGELFF.

The chain couples TRBV7-8 to TRBJ1-1, with a possible D match to TRBD1 (6 bases). V dropped 5 bases and J dropped 8 bases, with 18 bases sitting between them. The CDR3 is 14 residues long. Germline V CDR1 and CDR2: SGHVS, FQNEAQ. CDR3 in DNA: TGTGCCAGCAGCCCACGGGGGGCCCCTATAGAAGCTTTCTTT. Protein: CASSPRGAPIEAFF.

V and J are TRBV12-3 or TRBV12-4 and TRBJ2-7, with 8 bases that match TRBD2. The CDR3 is 13 residues long. V trimming: 7 bases; J trimming: 2 bases; junction bases outside the gene matches: 4. CDR3 in DNA: TGTGCCAGCACCGCGGGAGGCCCCTACGAGCAGTACTTC. It yields the protein CASTAGGPYEQYF.

This clonotype was counted a few times. The chain recombines TRBV12-3 or TRBV12-4 with TRBJ2-1; D gene unclear. This CDR3 has 13 residues. V was clipped by 0 bases and J by 14 bases, with 14 bases between them. Written as DNA, the CDR3 is TGTGCCAGCAGTTTAGCCCCACTTCGAAAGGAGTTCTTC. This sequence encodes CASSLAPLRKEFF.

This clonotype was counted at least ten times. The rearrangement links TRBV11-2 to TRBJ1-5; D unresolved. Looked up from germline, CDR1 is SGHAT and CDR2 is FQNNGV. Trimming took 5 bases from V and 11 from J, leaving 16 bases between them. The CDR3 spans 13 residues. Here the CDR3 reads CASSPNLQDSQHF. DNA for the CDR3: TGTGCCAGCAGCCCCAATCTCCAGGACTCCCAGCATTTT.

V usage is TRBV3-1 and J usage is TRBJ1-6; the match to TRBD1 covers 8 bases. V shed 4 bases and J 7 bases; nucleotides not matched to a gene: 3. Germline CDR1 and CDR2: LGHDT and YNNKEL (reference sequence). The CDR3 extends over 14 amino acids. The CDR3 spells CASSPRQGNSPLHF. The CDR3 DNA reads TGTGCCAGCAGCCCGCGACAGGGGAATTCACCCCTCCACTTT.

This clonotype was detected only a few times. The V and J genes are TRBV28 and TRBJ2-7; D call uncertain. CDR3 length equals 14 residues. CDR1 MDHEN and CDR2 SYDVKM come from the germline V gene. V was cut by 4 bases and J by 3 bases, with 13 bases left in between. CDR3 nucleotides: TGTGCCAGCAGTTATATAGGCAGCAACTACGAGCAGTACTTC. This translates into CASSYIGSNYEQYF.

A few counts support this clonotype. The V and J genes are TRBV4-1 and TRBJ2-4; 9 bases map to TRBD1. Germline values: CDR1 MGHRA, CDR2 YSYEKL. V lost 1 base and J lost 4; bases outside the gene matches: 2. The CDR3 has 15 residues. CDR3 region: CASSQVGTGKNIQYF. The CDR3 DNA reads TGCGCCAGCAGCCAAGTGGGGACAGGGAAAAACATTCAGTACTTC.

This clonotype was seen a few times. The chain combines TRBV12-3 or TRBV12-4 with TRBJ2-7, with TRBD2 matching 11 bases. V was clipped by 6 bases and J by 0 bases; unmatched bases: 7. This CDR3 has 16 residues. The CDR3 is CASRPGTSGSSYEQYF. The CDR3 DNA sequence: TGTGCCAGCAGGCCCGGGACTAGCGGCAGCTCCTACGAGCAGTACTTC.

The chain combines TRBV24-1 with TRBJ2-6; a weak D match, TRBD1 (6 bases). This CDR3 comprises 16 residues. CDR1 is KGHDR, CDR2 SFDVKD, per germline. Trimming took 3 bases from V and 1 from J, leaving 9 bases between them. CDR3 bases: TGTGCCACCAGTGATGGTACAGGGTCTGGGGCCAACGTCCTGACTTTC. It yields the protein CATSDGTGSGANVLTF.

This clonotype showed up just a few times. V and J are TRBV2 and TRBJ1-4; D perhaps matches TRBD1 (6 bases). From germline, CDR1 is SNHLY and CDR2 FYNNEI. The V end lost 11 bases, the J end lost 7 bases, and 17 bases lay between the germline ends. The CDR3 runs 13 residues. The CDR3 DNA is TGTGCCGGACACAGGGTCAGCAGTGAAAAACTGTTTTTT. It codes for CAGHRVSSEKLFF.

The CDR3 protein is CASRVQQNTGELFF. The CDR3 nucleotides are TGTGCCAGCAGAGTACAGCAAAACACCGGGGAGCTGTTTTTT. The chain links TRBV2 to TRBJ2-2, with unresolved D. The germline CDR1 and CDR2 sequences are SNHLY and FYNNEI. This CDR3 comprises 14 residues. The V gene lost 6 bases and the J gene lost 2 bases, with 10 bases spanning the gap.

This clonotype came up a few times. This chain connects TRBV18 to TRBJ2-5; 7 nucleotides line up with TRBD1. The V gene end was trimmed by 2 bases and the J gene end by 2 bases; junction bases not matched to a gene: 2. The CDR3 spans 14 residues. The germline V gene encodes CDR1 KGHSH and CDR2 LQKENI. This chain's CDR3 is CASSPRGRQETQYF. The CDR3, as DNA: TGTGCCAGCTCACCAAGGGGGCGGCAAGAGACCCAGTACTTC.

The J gene is TRBJ2-5, the V gene TRBV6-2 or TRBV6-3; the D gene is possibly TRBD1 (5 bases). The germline V gene encodes CDR1 MNHEY and CDR2 SVGEGT. The CDR3 has 18 residues. V lost 0 bases, J lost 2 bases, and 19 bases lay in between. The chain's CDR3 is CASSYSTGRAAAQETQYF. Written as DNA, the CDR3 is TGTGCCAGCAGTTACTCTACTGGCAGGGCCGCTGCTCAAGAGACCCAGTACTTC.

The chain employs TRBV7-2 and TRBJ2-7; 11 bases are shared with TRBD2. The germline V gene encodes CDR1 SGHTA and CDR2 FQGNSA. V lost 5 bases and J lost 3; bases outside the gene matches: 6. This CDR3 has 15 amino acids. CDR3 nucleotide sequence: TGTGCCAGCAGCCCGGGGACTAGCGGAGGCTACGAGCAGTACTTC. This translates into CASSPGTSGGYEQYF.

This clonotype has just a few counts. The rearrangement links TRBV11-2 to TRBJ2-2; the match to TRBD2 covers 10 bases. V dropped 4 bases and J dropped 0; count of bases not matched to a gene: 8. The germline gives CDR1 SGHAT, CDR2 FQNNGV. The CDR3 covers 18 residues. The CDR3 loop is CASSSEPGLAANTGELFF. The CDR3 bases are TGTGCCAGCAGCTCGGAACCCGGACTAGCGGCGAACACCGGGGAGCTGTTTTTT.

CDR3 sequence: CASRDPDTQYF. DNA for the CDR3: TGCGCCAGCAGAGACCCAGATACGCAGTATTTT. This rearrangement joins TRBV5-1 to TRBJ2-3; D is ambiguous. Germline V gives CDR1 SGHRS, CDR2 YFSETQ. The CDR3 sequence is 11 residues long. V gave up 5 bases and J gave up 4 bases, with 5 bases separating them.

This clonotype was seen only a few times. V usage is TRBV7-2 and J usage is TRBJ2-5, with D tentatively TRBD2 (6 bases). Trimming removed 2 bases from V and 5 bases from J, with 9 bases in between. The germline V gene has CDR1 SGHTA and CDR2 FQGNSA. The CDR3 loop spans 13 amino acids. The CDR3 loop is CASSLFGRETQYF. In nucleotides, the CDR3 is TGTGCCAGCAGCTTATTTGGGAGGGAGACCCAGTACTTC.

V gene TRBV7-6 combines with J gene TRBJ2-1, with 7 bases matching TRBD1. Germline V lookup: CDR1 SGHVS, CDR2 FNYEAQ. V lost 2 bases and J lost 10; bases outside the gene matches: 8. The CDR3 extends over 14 amino acids. The CDR3 here is CASSLWDRQGEQFF. In DNA, the CDR3 is TGTGCCAGCAGCTTATGGGACAGACAGGGCGAGCAGTTCTTC.

This clonotype appeared a few times. The gene calls are TRBV27 and TRBJ1-1; D is perhaps TRBD1 (6 bases). This CDR3 is 13 amino acids long. Deletions cut 6 bases from V and 3 bases from J, with 11 bases between. Germline values: CDR1 MNHEY, CDR2 SMNVEV (reference sequence). As DNA, the CDR3 is TGTGCCAGCAGAGACACAGGGCACACTGAAGCTTTCTTT. This translates into CASRDTGHTEAFF.

The gene calls are TRBV4-1 and TRBJ1-2, with no clear D. Germline V CDR1 and CDR2: MGHRA, YSYEKL. This CDR3 has 14 amino acids. V dropped 1 base and J dropped 4 bases, with 10 bases sitting between them. The CDR3 sequence is CASSQGWARYGYTF. The CDR3 bases are TGCGCCAGCAGCCAAGGATGGGCCCGCTATGGCTACACCTTC.

This clonotype appeared a single time. J is TRBJ1-2 and V is TRBV24-1; D gene unclear. V gave up 2 bases and J gave up 5 bases, with 14 bases separating them. CDR3 length equals 15 residues. Germline V lookup: CDR1 KGHDR, CDR2 SFDVKD. The DNA of the CDR3 is TGTGCCACCAGTGATTCCTCCCCGGCGGTTTATGGCTACACCTTC. Amino acids: CATSDSSPAVYGYTF.

The V and J genes are TRBV29-1 and TRBJ2-3, with D maybe TRBD2 (5 bases). From germline, CDR1 is SQVTM and CDR2 ANQGSEA. V shed 4 bases and J shed 2 bases, with 13 bases lying between them. The CDR3 contains 14 residues. The CDR3 sequence: CSVGRAVITDTQYF. The CDR3, as DNA: TGCAGCGTTGGGCGGGCCGTTATCACAGATACGCAGTATTTT.

The gene calls are TRBV21-1 and TRBJ1-3; the table's D gene call, TRBD1, was not cross checked with the DNA. TRBV21-1 corresponds to a pseudogene. This CDR3 is 17 amino acids long. The CDR3, as DNA: TGTGCCAGCAGCAAAGAGGGGGGTGACGATTTGGAGAACACCATATATTTT. Amino acid sequence: CASSKEGGDDLENTIYF.